This TCR beta chain was observed in a study of control samples from healthy donors and cancer patients. Profiling relied on immunoSEQ multiplex PCR, and the TCRdb table lists in-frame clones only, not all of them. The repertoire holds roughly 100,000 clones, with about four fifths as singletons. This CDR3 has 12 amino acids. Germline CDR1 MNHNY, CDR2 SVGAGI (reference sequence). The V end was cut by 8 bases, the J end by 7 bases, with 12 bases between. The chain links TRBV6-6 to TRBJ2-1, with D tentatively TRBD1 or TRBD2 (7 bases each). The origin of this receptor is a woman between 50 and 59 years old in good health. Sample: blood. The CDR3 DNA is TGTGCCAGCCTCAGGGGGGGGAATGAGCAGTTCTTC. It specifies CASLRGGNEQFF.